The 8 T cell receptor beta chains in this list originate from one sample, sequenced in a study of T cell changes during pregnancy in multiple sclerosis. Some clones are missing from TCRdb's copy, which holds only in-frame ones; the method was immunoSEQ multiplex PCR. The sample carries around 62,000 clones, roughly 87% recorded once. The specimen comprised peripheral blood, sampled in the first trimester of pregnancy. These receptors originate from a female donor with multiple sclerosis, enrolled in a pregnancy study.

This rearrangement joins TRBV18 to TRBJ2-7; 9 bases are a match to TRBD1. Germline CDR1 KGHSH, CDR2 LQKENI. The CDR3 is 15 residues long. V dropped 3 bases and J dropped 4; count of bases not matched to a gene: 7. The CDR3 spells CASSPRTGANYEQYF. The CDR3 coding sequence is TGTGCCAGCTCACCTAGGACAGGGGCCAATTACGAGCAGTACTTC.

This clone is a singleton in its sample. CDR3 DNA sequence: TGTGCCAGCTCAGAAGTAGATGGTCAGCCCCAGCATTTT. Its translation is CASSEVDGQPQHF. The genes are TRBV18 and TRBJ1-5; the D is unclear. The germline V gene has CDR1 KGHSH and CDR2 LQKENI. Trimming cost V 5 bases and J 6 bases, with 11 bases left between them. The CDR3 is 13 amino acids.

This CDR3 is CASKAGGPTDTQYF. CDR3 in DNA: TGTGCCAGCAAGGCGGGGGGGCCGACAGATACGCAGTATTTT. V and J are TRBV6-1 and TRBJ2-3; TRBD2 matches at 9 bases. The CDR3 sequence is 14 residues long. With V trimmed by 7 bases and J by 3 bases, 5 bases remained unmatched. Per the germline V gene, CDR1 is MNHNS and CDR2 is SASEGT.

This clone has a single count. The chain carries TRBV5-1 and TRBJ1-2; D ambiguous. Germline V lookup: CDR1 SGHRS, CDR2 YFSETQ. The CDR3 runs 16 residues. V was pared by 0 bases and J by 2 bases, with 14 bases between. CDR3 nucleotide sequence: TGCGCCAGCAGCTTGGCCAGTACAAGTACCAACTATGGCTACACCTTC. It specifies CASSLASTSTNYGYTF.

The chain is built from TRBV5-6 and TRBJ2-7, with 7 bases aligning to TRBD2. This CDR3 has 14 residues. CDR1 and CDR2 from the germline V gene are SGHDT and YYEEEE. Trimming took 1 base from V and 5 from J; bases not matched to a gene: 6. This CDR3 reads CASSLSGIYDEQYF. In DNA, the CDR3 is TGTGCCAGCAGCTTGAGCGGGATTTACGACGAGCAGTACTTC.

CDR3: CASSLMGQLNSPLHF. CDR3 nucleotide sequence: TGTGCCAGCAGCTTAATGGGACAGCTGAATTCACCCCTCCACTTT. The chain is built from TRBV11-2 and TRBJ1-6, with 7 bases matching TRBD1. The length of the CDR3 is 15 residues. Losses at the gene ends were 2 bases for V and 7 bases for J; bases not matched to a gene: 5. The germline V gene has CDR1 SGHAT and CDR2 FQNNGV.

The gene calls are TRBV18 and TRBJ1-2, with D maybe TRBD1 (5 bases). Germline CDR1 KGHSH, CDR2 LQKENI. This CDR3 has 13 amino acids. Trimming cost V 5 bases and J 4 bases, with 11 bases left between them. This chain's CDR3 is CASSLDSSYGYTF. The CDR3 DNA sequence: TGTGCCAGCTCATTAGACAGCAGCTATGGCTACACCTTC.

The rearrangement joins TRBV6-5 to TRBJ2-7; no definite D call. V lost 6 bases to trimming and J lost 3 bases, with 18 bases between them. In germline, CDR1 is MNHEY, CDR2 SVGAGI. This CDR3 is 15 amino acids long. CDR3 nucleotides: TGTGCCAGCAGCCCTTATGGTTTTCCAGGCTACGAGCAGTACTTC. Protein product: CASSPYGFPGYEQYF.